Below, 2 T cell receptor beta chains from the same sample are listed, as sequenced in a study of blood T cell repertoires in COVID-19. Assay: immunoSEQ multiplex PCR; the TCRdb copy retains only in-frame clones and omits some. The sample has about 480,000 clones, 89% seen once. Sequencing was done on a sample of peripheral blood. Receptors originate from a man younger than 35 with COVID-19, enrolled during active disease.

The rearrangement joins TRBV20-1 to TRBJ2-7; a possible D gene is TRBD2 (5 bases). V gave up 3 bases and J gave up 0 bases, with 12 bases separating them. This CDR3 comprises 14 residues. Germline CDR1 is DFQATT and CDR2 is SNEGSKA (reference sequence). The CDR3 loop is CSASPRRISYEQYF. As DNA, the CDR3 is TGCAGTGCTAGTCCTCGGAGGATCTCCTACGAGCAGTACTTC.

The gene calls are TRBV4-2 and TRBJ2-5; TRBD1 agrees at 8 bases. The CDR3 covers 15 residues. The germline V gene has CDR1 LGHNA and CDR2 YNFKEQ. V was clipped by 1 base and J by 4 bases; unmatched bases: 5. The CDR3 loop reads CASSQGVDRAETQYF. CDR3 DNA sequence: TGTGCCAGCAGCCAAGGCGTGGACAGGGCAGAGACCCAGTACTTC.